Listed below are T cell receptor beta chains from one sample, sequenced in a study of beta chain features in type 1 diabetes. TCRdb's copy holds only in-frame clones and misses some; the assay was immunoSEQ multiplex PCR. The table shows under 200,000 clones, with about 9.1% occurring only once. Sequenced: central memory CD4+ T cells from blood. These receptors came from a woman aged 18-30 years in good health. Both conserved end residues are part of each CDR3. The D gene is left open where the match is weak. Clone size is stated in some rows and not others, as once, few, many or a class when expanded.

- | - | TRBJ2-1 | TRBV7-9 | TGTGCCAGCAGCTTAGCGCTAGCCGGAGAGGAACACAATGAGCAGTTCTTC | CASSLALAGEEHNEQFF
- | - | TRBJ1-1 | TRBV2 | TGTGCCAGCCCGAGGGAGTCCATGAACACTGAAGCTTTCTTT | CASPRESMNTEAFF
- | few | TRBJ2-5 | TRBV7-7 | TGTGCTAGCAGCTTGGCGGTCGAGGCCCGGACCCAGTACTTC | CASSLAVEARTQYF
TRBD2 | - | TRBJ2-1 | TRBV4-3 | TGCGCCAGCAGCCAAGCTGGGACTAGCGGTTACAATGAGCAGTTCTTC | CASSQAGTSGYNEQFF
TRBD1 | few | TRBJ1-1 | TRBV7-2 | TGTGCCAGCAGCTTTCCGACAGGGGTCACTGAAGCTTTCTTT | CASSFPTGVTEAFF
TRBD1 | few | TRBJ1-1 | TRBV25-1 | TGTGCCAGCAGTGGGAAGACAGGGTCGAACACTGAAGCTTTCTTT | CASSGKTGSNTEAFF
TRBD1 | - | TRBJ1-1 | TRBV2 | TGTGCCAGCAAGTGGGACAGGGGGGCCACTGAAGCTTTCTTT | CASKWDRGATEAFF
- | few | TRBJ1-1 | TRBV7-3 | TGTGCCAGCAGCATCGACGGGGGTACTGAAGCTTTCTTT | CASSIDGGTEAFF
- | many | TRBJ2-6 | TRBV5-1 | TGCGCCAGCAGCTTCTCTAACTCTGGGGCCAACGTCCTGACTTTC | CASSFSNSGANVLTF
- | few | TRBJ2-7 | TRBV30 | TGTGCCTGGAGTGCTAGTGTCGAGCAGTACTTC | CAWSASVEQYF
- | few | TRBJ2-4 | TRBV11-1 | TGTGCCAGCAGCTTATCCCCGGGGAACATTCAGTACTTC | CASSLSPGNIQYF
TRBD1 | few | TRBJ2-3 | TRBV6-6 | TGTGCCAGCCGGACAGGGGGGACAGATACGCAGTATTTT | CASRTGGTDTQYF
- | - | TRBJ1-5 | TRBV7-2 | TGTGCCAGCAGCTCAGCCCGGAATCAGCCCCAGCATTTT | CASSSARNQPQHF